The 13 T cell receptor beta chains below come from one sample, sequenced in a study of blood T cell repertoires in COVID-19. Assay: immunoSEQ multiplex PCR; the TCRdb copy retains only in-frame clones and omits some. The sample shows over 150,000 clones, almost 85% of them seen only once. Sequences were obtained from peripheral blood. The receptor source for this set is a woman older than 75 with COVID-19, enrolled during active disease.

The V gene is TRBV11-2, the J gene TRBJ2-3; 7 bases align to TRBD2. In germline, CDR1 is SGHAT, CDR2 FQNNGV. The CDR3 is 13 residues long. After removal of 5 bases from V and 4 bases from J, the junction contained 3 bases not matched to a gene. DNA for the CDR3: TGTGCCAGCAGCCGAGCGGGGCCAGATACGCAGTATTTT. It specifies CASSRAGPDTQYF. The variable domain in full, completed from reference TRBV11-2 and TRBJ2-3, reads EAGVAQSPRYKIIEKRQSVAFWCNPISGHATLYWYQQILGQGPKLLIQFQNNGVVDDSQLPKDRFSAERLKGVDSTLKIQPAKLEDSAVYLCASSRAGPDTQYFGPGTRLTVL.

J is TRBJ2-7 and V is TRBV2; 10 nucleotides match TRBD1. V was clipped by 8 bases and J by 0 bases; unmatched bases: 4. CDR3 size: 14 residues. The germline V gene encodes CDR1 SNHLY and CDR2 FYNNEI. CDR3 DNA: TGTGCCAGCTTTAGGACAGGGGGCTCCTACGAGCAGTACTTC. It yields the protein CASFRTGGSYEQYF.

This chain uses TRBV18 with TRBJ1-3; TRBD1 aligns across 7 bases. CDR1 is KGHSH and CDR2 is LQKENI in the germline V gene. The CDR3 totals 19 residues. The V gene end was trimmed by 4 bases and the J gene end by 0 bases; junction bases not matched to a gene: 15. The CDR3 bases are TGTGCCAGCTCACGATTGACAGGGAACAGTGGGCTCTCTGGAAACACCATATATTTT. Amino acid sequence: CASSRLTGNSGLSGNTIYF.

J is TRBJ1-2 and V is TRBV6-2 or TRBV6-3; 8 positions agree with TRBD1. The V gene end was trimmed by 2 bases and the J gene end by 0 bases; junction bases not matched to a gene: 5. CDR1 MNHEY and CDR2 SVGEGT come from the germline V gene. The CDR3 loop spans 16 amino acids. DNA for the CDR3: TGTGCCAGCAGTTACGCAGGGGGCTCAGCTAACTATGGCTACACCTTC. This translates into CASSYAGGSANYGYTF.

The chain links TRBV5-1 to TRBJ2-1; 15 bases are shared with TRBD2. Looked up from germline, CDR1 is SGHRS and CDR2 is YFSETQ. Trimming took 1 base from V and 9 from J; bases not matched to a gene: 8. This CDR3 spans 17 amino acids. The CDR3 region is CASSLMGLAGGFGEQFF. The CDR3 coding sequence is TGCGCCAGCAGCTTGATGGGACTAGCGGGAGGTTTTGGTGAGCAGTTCTTC.

The V call is TRBV5-1, the J call TRBJ2-3; no clear D. V was trimmed by 0 bases and J by 0 bases, leaving 8 bases between them. Germline CDR1 SGHRS, CDR2 YFSETQ. The CDR3 covers 15 residues. CDR3 loop: CASSLARFSTDTQYF. CDR3 coding DNA: TGCGCCAGCAGCTTGGCCCGGTTCAGCACAGATACGCAGTATTTT.

CDR3 nucleotides: TGTGCCAGCAGTCCCTTACCGGGACAGGGGATCTATGGCTACACCTTC. Translation: CASSPLPGQGIYGYTF. The chain uses TRBV28 and TRBJ1-2, with 10 bases identical to TRBD1. Looked up from germline, CDR1 is MDHEN and CDR2 is SYDVKM. This CDR3 has 16 residues. V lost 5 bases and J lost 4; bases outside the gene matches: 10.

The chain couples TRBV9 to TRBJ1-5; a possible D gene is TRBD1 (6 bases). This CDR3 region has 17 residues. Germline V lookup: CDR1 SGDLS, CDR2 YYNGEE. V was pared by 5 bases and J by 2 bases, with 20 bases between. The CDR3 nucleotides are TGTGCCAGCAGGCGGAACAGGGTGCTGCGGGGCAATCAGCCCCAGCATTTT. Translation gives CASRRNRVLRGNQPQHF. Based on the CDR3 plus reference TRBV9 and TRBJ1-5, the full variable domain is DSGVTQTPKHLITATGQRVTLRCSPRSGDLSVYWYQQSLDQGLQFLIQYYNGEERAKGNILERFSAQQFPDLHSELNLSSLELGDSALYFCASRRNRVLRGNQPQHFGDGTRLSIL.

The chain combines TRBV24-1 with TRBJ2-1; tentatively, D is TRBD2 (5 bases). This CDR3 is 14 amino acids long. Per germline, CDR1 KGHDR and CDR2 SFDVKD. V was trimmed by 5 bases and J by 0 bases, leaving 7 bases between them. CDR3 residues: CATSVGSSYNEQFF. CDR3 in DNA: TGTGCCACCAGTGTGGGGAGCTCCTACAATGAGCAGTTCTTC.

The chain links TRBV7-2 to TRBJ2-1, with D uncertain. CDR1 SGHTA and CDR2 FQGNSA come from the germline V gene. The V end was cut by 5 bases, the J end by 4 bases, with 6 bases between. CDR3 length: 12 amino acids. The CDR3 is CASSLRYNEQFF. In DNA form, the CDR3 reads TGTGCCAGCAGCCTCCGTTACAATGAGCAGTTCTTC.

The chain has TRBV7-3 and TRBJ2-7; 9 bases are shared with TRBD1. This CDR3 is 12 amino acids long. CDR1 and CDR2 (germline): SGHTA, FQGTGA. After removal of 5 bases from V and 6 bases from J, the junction contained 2 bases not matched to a gene. The CDR3, as DNA: TGTGCCAGCAGCAAGACAGGGGGCGAGCAGTACTTC. Translating it yields CASSKTGGEQYF.

The gene calls are TRBV19 and TRBJ1-6; TRBD1 might be the D (6 bases). CDR3 length: 15 residues. V was trimmed by 4 bases and J by 8 bases, leaving 15 bases between them. Germline V gene sequence: CDR1 LNHDA, CDR2 SQIVND (reference sequence). The CDR3 bases are TGTGCCAGTAGTAATCCCCAGGGGAGAGATTCACCCCTCCACTTT. Amino acid sequence: CASSNPQGRDSPLHF.

CDR3 region: CAWSGLGKSREEQYF. CDR3 bases: TGTGCCTGGAGTGGGTTAGGGAAGTCCCGGGAAGAGCAGTACTTC. V gene TRBV30 combines with J gene TRBJ2-7; D perhaps matches TRBD2 (5 bases). CDR3 length: 15 residues. Trimming took 1 base from V and 7 from J, leaving 20 bases between them. Germline CDR1 is GTSNPN and CDR2 is SVGIG (reference sequence).